The source of this TCR beta chain is a study of T cell responses to AZD1222 COVID-19 vaccine. Findings of the study overall: Possibly, clonal diversity was underestimated; donors were largely white British and included more females.

V was trimmed by 3 bases and J by 3 bases, leaving 14 bases between them. The CDR3 extends over 15 amino acids. In germline, CDR1 is KGHSH, CDR2 LQKENI. The repertoire was sequenced with immunoSEQ multiplex PCR; TCRdb's copy has only in-frame clones and lacks some. Found here are roughly 120,000 clones, 80% to 90% of them singletons; the top ten hold about 1.2%. In its sample, this clone was seen a few times. Its antigen is currently unknown. Here the sequenced sample was peripheral blood, taken on day 0 of AZD1222 vaccination. The V gene is TRBV18, the J gene TRBJ1-1; tentative D call: TRBD1 (6 bases). This sequence originates from an adult in good health. CDR3 in DNA: TGTGCCAGCTCACCCGTGACAGGAAAGGACACTGAAGCTTTCTTT. It encodes CASSPVTGKDTEAFF.